A selection of T cell receptor beta chains follows, all from one sample in a study of T-cell memory formation after mild COVID-19. TCRdb itself ran the 5' RACE reads through MiXCR, one entry per CDR3 protein. This table holds roughly 610,000 distinct CDR3 sequences, 17% found once. Sequencing was carried out using PBMCs or a T cell subset sorted from them (not recorded which). The receptors here all came from an adult woman who had mild COVID-19 (a few samples of this study predate the infection). Cell type and time point are not known. Each CDR3 is given with its conserved first and last residue. The order of the fields is V gene, D gene, clone size, J gene, CDR3 DNA, CDR3 protein. The D gene is left open where the match is weak. Only part of the rows carry a size: once, few, many, or a class if the clone is expanded.

TRBV20-1	-	-	TRBJ1-1	TGCAGTCCGAACCAGTCGGGGCAGGCCCAAGCTTTCTTT	CSPNQSGQAQAFF
TRBV15	-	-	TRBJ1-5	TGTGCCACCAGCAGAGATTGGACGGGCTGGCCCCAGCATTTT	CATSRDWTGWPQHF
TRBV11-2	-	-	TRBJ2-2	TGTGCCAGCAGCTTAGGAGCTCAAAGCACCGGGGAGCTGTTTTTT	CASSLGAQSTGELFF
TRBV4-1	-	-	TRBJ2-1	TGCGCCAGCAGCCAAGTACCCAGGGTATCCTACAATGAGCAGTTCTTC	CASSQVPRVSYNEQFF
TRBV29-1	TRBD1	-	TRBJ2-7	TGCAGCAGTTCGAACAGGGGGCTCTACGAGCAGTACTTC	CSSSNRGLYEQYF
TRBV24-1	-	-	TRBJ2-3	TGTGCCACCAGTGATTACGGTCGGGTTATCGCAGATACGCAGTATTTT	CATSDYGRVIADTQYF
TRBV7-2	-	-	TRBJ1-1	TGTGCCAGCAGCTTAGTGGCAGGGTTCATGAACACTGAAGCTTTCTTT	CASSLVAGFMNTEAFF
TRBV19	-	-	TRBJ2-1	TGTGCCAGTAGTACGGGGGGCACGTCGTACAATGAGCAGTTCTTC	CASSTGGTSYNEQFF
TRBV4-1	-	few	TRBJ1-1	TGCGCCAGCAGCCAAGATTTTGAGGCCACTGAAGCTTTCTTT	CASSQDFEATEAFF
TRBV12-3/TRBV12-4	-	-	TRBJ2-3	TGTGCCAGCAGTTTGCACGGGGGTGCAGATACGCAGTATTTT	CASSLHGGADTQYF
TRBV5-1	TRBD2	-	TRBJ2-3	TGCGCCAGCAGCCTCCTAGGGCTAGCGGGAGGTACAGATACGCAGTATTTT	CASSLLGLAGGTDTQYF
TRBV7-2	-	many	TRBJ2-7	TGTGCCAGCAGCTCAACAGTTTCCTACGAGCAGTACTTC	CASSSTVSYEQYF
TRBV20-1	TRBD2	-	TRBJ2-1	TGCAGTGCTAGAATAGCGGGAGTGATTGAGCAGTTCTTC	CSARIAGVIEQFF
TRBV7-9	-	many	TRBJ1-1	TGTGCCAGCAGTCCTGTTAGCACTGAAGCTTTCTTT	CASSPVSTEAFF
TRBV6-5	-	few	TRBJ2-7	TGTGCCAGCAGCGCTCTGGGGGAGCAGTACTTC	CASSALGEQYF
TRBV15	-	once	TRBJ2-7	TGTGCCACCAGCAGAGTACCTTTACCTACCTACGAGCAGTACTTC	CATSRVPLPTYEQYF
TRBV5-6	TRBD2	few	TRBJ2-1	TGTGCCAGCAGCTTCGACGGACTAGCGGGGGTAAATGAGCAGTTCTTC	CASSFDGLAGVNEQFF
TRBV2	-	-	TRBJ2-3	TGTGCCAGCACCAACCGCCGTCCTAGCACAGATACGCAGTATTTT	CASTNRRPSTDTQYF
TRBV9	-	-	TRBJ2-1	TGTGCCAGCAGCGTAGGGCCACAAAGGGATGAGCAGTTCTTC	CASSVGPQRDEQFF
TRBV6-5	-	few	TRBJ1-2	TGTGCCAGCAGTTTCCAAAGGCTGGGCTATGGCTACACCTTC	CASSFQRLGYGYTF
TRBV5-6	-	-	TRBJ2-7	TGTGCCAGCAGCTTGATCTTACAGGGAAGGTCCGAGCAGTACTTC	CASSLILQGRSEQYF
TRBV6-2/TRBV6-3	-	few	TRBJ2-6	TGTGCCAGCAGTTCGTACAGGGGAGGATCTGGGGCCAACGTCCTGACTTTC	CASSSYRGGSGANVLTF
TRBV27	TRBD1	many	TRBJ1-6	TGTGCCAGCAGGCTTTACCCTGCAGGGGGATCACCCCTCCACTTT	CASRLYPAGGSPLHF
TRBV19	-	few	TRBJ2-1	TGTGCCAGTAGTCCCGGGGTTTGGGGTGAGCAGTTCTTC	CASSPGVWGEQFF
TRBV6-1	-	-	TRBJ1-2	TGTGCCAGCAGTGAAGCGGAATTGACAGGCATCAACACCTTC	CASSEAELTGINTF
TRBV3-1	-	few	TRBJ1-2	TGTGCCAGCAGCCAGAGTGGGGATTCTACTAACTATGGCTACACCTTC	CASSQSGDSTNYGYTF
TRBV3-1	-	few	TRBJ2-7	TGTGCCAGCAGCCAAGACTGGGGCTACTCCTACGAGCAGTACTTC	CASSQDWGYSYEQYF
TRBV27	TRBD1	-	TRBJ2-7	TGTGCCGCAAGGACAGGGGGAATCGGCTCCTACGAGCAGTACTTC	CAARTGGIGSYEQYF
TRBV11-3	-	-	TRBJ1-2	TGTGCCAGCAGCTTGAGTTCCGCTGGCTACACCTTC	CASSLSSAGYTF
TRBV6-5	-	-	TRBJ2-3	TGTGCCAGCAGTTCCCCATACAGGGTAGATACGCAGTATTTT	CASSSPYRVDTQYF
TRBV29-1	-	-	TRBJ2-3	TGCAGCGTTCGACTTTGGGACAGCACAGATACGCAGTATTTT	CSVRLWDSTDTQYF
TRBV7-2	TRBD1	few	TRBJ2-7	TGTGCCAGCAGCTCGGACAGGGCGAGGGAGCAGTACTTC	CASSSDRAREQYF
TRBV4-1	-	few	TRBJ1-1	TGCGCCAGCAGCCCAAATAAAGGGGGAACTGAAGCTTTCTTT	CASSPNKGGTEAFF
TRBV27	-	-	TRBJ2-7	TGTGCCAGCATTTCGGACATCTGCGAGCAGTACTTC	CASISDICEQYF
TRBV5-8	-	few	TRBJ1-2	TGTGCCAGCAGCCTGAAAAACAGGGAGTTCCTTAATGGCTACACCTTC	CASSLKNREFLNGYTF
TRBV21-1	-	-	TRBJ1-2	TGTGCCAGCAGCAAAAACAGAAGATTCCAGAAAGACTATGGCTACACCTTC	CASSKNRRFQKDYGYTF
TRBV5-1	TRBD1	-	TRBJ1-2	TGCGCCAGCAGCATATGGACAGGGGGATCCTATGGCTACACCTTC	CASSIWTGGSYGYTF
TRBV25-1	TRBD2	-	TRBJ2-3	TGTGCCAGTTGCTCGACTAGCGGGGGATCAGATACGCAGTATTTT	CASCSTSGGSDTQYF
TRBV7-2	-	-	TRBJ2-7	TGTGCCAGCAGCCTCCAGAACGAGCAGTACTTC	CASSLQNEQYF
TRBV5-1	-	few	TRBJ1-1	TGCGCCAGCAGCTTGTCGAGGGGGGTGAATGGCGCTTTCTTT	CASSLSRGVNGAFF
TRBV5-1	-	few	TRBJ2-5	TGCGCCAGCAGCTTGTTCGTGTGGGCCCAGTACTTC	CASSLFVWAQYF
TRBV7-9	TRBD1	-	TRBJ2-7	TGTGCCAGCAGCCATCAAGTGGGACAGAGTTACGAGCAGTACTTC	CASSHQVGQSYEQYF
TRBV10-3	-	few	TRBJ2-7	TGTGCCATCAGTGAGTTGCGGGTTTTTGCGTACGAGCAGTACTTC	CAISELRVFAYEQYF
TRBV27	-	-	TRBJ1-4	TGTGCCAGCAGTCCCCTCGGGGACCTCGGCGAAAAACTGTTTTTT	CASSPLGDLGEKLFF
TRBV7-9	-	-	TRBJ1-2	TGTGCCAGCAGCGTAGTGGGACACGGCTACACCTTC	CASSVVGHGYTF
TRBV6-1	TRBD1	-	TRBJ1-1	TGTGCCAGCAGTCGGCGGGACAGGATGAACACTGAAGCTTTCTTT	CASSRRDRMNTEAFF
TRBV5-5	-	few	TRBJ2-6	TGTGCCAGCAGCCCGAGGCCCCAAAGACAGGTTAGCTCTGGGGCCAACGTCCTGACTTTC	CASSPRPQRQVSSGANVLTF
TRBV9	TRBD2	-	TRBJ2-2	TGTGCCAGCAGCGTGGGCGGGAGTTTAACCGGGGAGCTGTTTTTT	CASSVGGSLTGELFF
TRBV7-9	-	few	TRBJ2-7	TGTGCCAGCAGCTTCCATCCGAACGAGCAGTACTTC	CASSFHPNEQYF
TRBV5-1	TRBD2	many	TRBJ2-3	TGCGCCAGCAGCCCCGGACTGACTAGCGGGATAGCAGATACGCAGTATTTT	CASSPGLTSGIADTQYF
TRBV13	-	few	TRBJ1-1	TGTGCCAGCAGCTTTGGCCAGGGGAGTGGCACTGAAGCTTTCTTT	CASSFGQGSGTEAFF
TRBV6-5	-	-	TRBJ1-1	TGTGCCAGCAGTTACTCGACACCCATGACACGACTGAACACTGAAGCTTTCTTT	CASSYSTPMTRLNTEAFF
TRBV7-9	-	-	TRBJ1-2	TGTGCCAGCATCGCTCGAGGTGGTGGCTACACCTTC	CASIARGGGYTF